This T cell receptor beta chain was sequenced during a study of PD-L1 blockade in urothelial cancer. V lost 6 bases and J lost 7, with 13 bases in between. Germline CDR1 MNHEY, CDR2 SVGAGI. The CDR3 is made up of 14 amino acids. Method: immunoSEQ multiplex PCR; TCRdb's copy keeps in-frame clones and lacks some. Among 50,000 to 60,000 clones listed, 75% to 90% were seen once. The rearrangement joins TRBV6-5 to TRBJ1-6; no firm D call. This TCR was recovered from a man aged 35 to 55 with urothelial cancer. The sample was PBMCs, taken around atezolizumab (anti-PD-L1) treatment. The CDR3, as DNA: TGTGCCAGCAGCTCGCGGCGGGCCAATTCACCCCTCCACTTT. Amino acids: CASSSRRANSPLHF.